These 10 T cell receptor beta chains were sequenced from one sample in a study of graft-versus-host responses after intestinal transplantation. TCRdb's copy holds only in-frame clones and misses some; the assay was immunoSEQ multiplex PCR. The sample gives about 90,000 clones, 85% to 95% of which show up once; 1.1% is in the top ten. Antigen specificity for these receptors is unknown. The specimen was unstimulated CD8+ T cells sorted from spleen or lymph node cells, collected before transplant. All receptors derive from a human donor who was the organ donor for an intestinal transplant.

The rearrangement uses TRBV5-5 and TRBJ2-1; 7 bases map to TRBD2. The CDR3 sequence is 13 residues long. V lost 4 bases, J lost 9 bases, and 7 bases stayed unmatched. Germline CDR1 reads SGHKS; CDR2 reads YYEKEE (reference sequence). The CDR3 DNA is TGTGCCAGCAGCCTGGCGGGGGTCCCTGAGCAGTTCTTC. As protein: CASSLAGVPEQFF.

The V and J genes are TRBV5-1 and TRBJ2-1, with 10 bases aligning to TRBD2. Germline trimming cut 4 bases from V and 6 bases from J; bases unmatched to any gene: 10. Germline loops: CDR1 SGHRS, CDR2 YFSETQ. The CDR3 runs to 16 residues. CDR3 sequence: CASSASLAGDVNEQFF. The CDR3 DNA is TGCGCCAGCAGCGCGTCGCTAGCGGGAGATGTCAATGAGCAGTTCTTC.

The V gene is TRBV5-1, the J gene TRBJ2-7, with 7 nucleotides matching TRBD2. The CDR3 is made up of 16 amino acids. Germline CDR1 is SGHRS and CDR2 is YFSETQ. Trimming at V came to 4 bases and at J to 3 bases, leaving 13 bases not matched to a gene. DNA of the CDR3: TGCGCCAGCAGCCCGGGGGAGGGCCCCTACTACTACGAGCAGTACTTC. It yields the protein CASSPGEGPYYYEQYF.

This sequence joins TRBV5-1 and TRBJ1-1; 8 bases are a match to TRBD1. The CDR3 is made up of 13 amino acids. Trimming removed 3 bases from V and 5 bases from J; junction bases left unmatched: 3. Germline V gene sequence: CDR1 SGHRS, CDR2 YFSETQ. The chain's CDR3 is CASSSTGETEAFF. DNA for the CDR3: TGCGCCAGCAGCTCGACAGGGGAGACTGAAGCTTTCTTT.

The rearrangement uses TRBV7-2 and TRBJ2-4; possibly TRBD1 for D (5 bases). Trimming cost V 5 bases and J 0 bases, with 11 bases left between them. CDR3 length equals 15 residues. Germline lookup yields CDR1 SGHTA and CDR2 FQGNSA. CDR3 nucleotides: TGTGCCAGCAGCACACCGCAGGGAGCCAAAAACATTCAGTACTTC. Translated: CASSTPQGAKNIQYF.

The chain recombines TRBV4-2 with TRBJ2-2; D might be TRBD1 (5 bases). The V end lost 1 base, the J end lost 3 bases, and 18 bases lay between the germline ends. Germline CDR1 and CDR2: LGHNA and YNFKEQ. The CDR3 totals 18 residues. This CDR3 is CASSQVYEGDGDTGELFF. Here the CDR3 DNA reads TGTGCCAGCAGCCAAGTCTATGAAGGGGATGGGGACACCGGGGAGCTGTTTTTT.

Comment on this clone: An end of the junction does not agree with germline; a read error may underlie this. DNA for the CDR3: TGTGCCAGCAGCCAACTAGCGGGGGGCGAGGAGGAGACCCAGTACTTC. It yields the protein CASSQLAGGEEETQYF. The chain couples TRBV4-1 to TRBJ2-5; 12 nucleotides align to TRBD2. Germline V CDR1 and CDR2: MGHRA, YSYEKL. The CDR3 is 16 residues long.

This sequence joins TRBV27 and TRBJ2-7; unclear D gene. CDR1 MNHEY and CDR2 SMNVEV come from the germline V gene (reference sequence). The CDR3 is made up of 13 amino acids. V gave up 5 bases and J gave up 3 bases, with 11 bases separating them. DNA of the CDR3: TGTGCCAGCAGTCCTGCGAGGATCTACGAGCAGTACTTC. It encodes CASSPARIYEQYF.

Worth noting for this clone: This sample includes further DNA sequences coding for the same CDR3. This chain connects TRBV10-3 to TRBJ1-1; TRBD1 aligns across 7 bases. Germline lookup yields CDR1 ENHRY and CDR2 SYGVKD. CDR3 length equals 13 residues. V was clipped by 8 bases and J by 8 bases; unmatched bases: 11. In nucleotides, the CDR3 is TGTGCCATCTGGGGGGCAGGGGGTACCGAAGCTTTCTTT. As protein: CAIWGAGGTEAFF.

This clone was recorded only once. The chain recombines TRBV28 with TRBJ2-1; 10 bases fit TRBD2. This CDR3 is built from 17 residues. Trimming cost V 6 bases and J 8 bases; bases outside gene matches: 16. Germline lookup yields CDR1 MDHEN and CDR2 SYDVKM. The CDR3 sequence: CASSPGPLAGEGDEQFF. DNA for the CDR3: TGTGCCAGCAGCCCAGGGCCCCTAGCGGGAGAAGGCGATGAGCAGTTCTTC.